This TCR beta chain was recovered during a study of vaccination and CD4 T cells after COVID-19. Study-level background: Post-vaccine sample collection happened at a median of 72 days after dose two, ranging 14 to 241.

Sample time point: late sampling 161 to 241 days after vaccination in a few convalescent patients. Regarding treatment: roughly nine-day PBMC culture with coronavirus spike peptide pools or control peptides (ViraFEST assay). Negative selection isolated the CD4+ T cells once the cells had been cultured for approximately ten days. Sequencing of DNA taken from cultured CD4+ T cells relied on the Oncomine TCR Beta short-read assay. TCRdb independently ran MiXCR on the PCR reads; one entry per CDR3 protein. The data contain about 22,000 distinct CDR3 sequences, more than 30% of them singletons. Comment on this clonotype: Its antigen remains unidentified.

The CDR3 is 14 residues long. V trimming: 3 bases; J trimming: 3 bases; junction bases outside the gene matches: 3. CDR1 and CDR2 from the germline V gene are SGDLS and YYNGEE. The V gene is TRBV9, the J gene TRBJ1-1; 9 bases are a match to TRBD1. Specimen: CD4+ T cells from blood, cultured in vitro, collected about 7 months after SARS-CoV-2 vaccination. The clonotype originates from a human donor who had recovered from COVID-19. The CDR3 sequence is CASSAGQGHTEAFF. The CDR3 coding sequence is TGTGCCAGCAGCGCGGGACAGGGTCACACTGAAGCTTTCTTT.